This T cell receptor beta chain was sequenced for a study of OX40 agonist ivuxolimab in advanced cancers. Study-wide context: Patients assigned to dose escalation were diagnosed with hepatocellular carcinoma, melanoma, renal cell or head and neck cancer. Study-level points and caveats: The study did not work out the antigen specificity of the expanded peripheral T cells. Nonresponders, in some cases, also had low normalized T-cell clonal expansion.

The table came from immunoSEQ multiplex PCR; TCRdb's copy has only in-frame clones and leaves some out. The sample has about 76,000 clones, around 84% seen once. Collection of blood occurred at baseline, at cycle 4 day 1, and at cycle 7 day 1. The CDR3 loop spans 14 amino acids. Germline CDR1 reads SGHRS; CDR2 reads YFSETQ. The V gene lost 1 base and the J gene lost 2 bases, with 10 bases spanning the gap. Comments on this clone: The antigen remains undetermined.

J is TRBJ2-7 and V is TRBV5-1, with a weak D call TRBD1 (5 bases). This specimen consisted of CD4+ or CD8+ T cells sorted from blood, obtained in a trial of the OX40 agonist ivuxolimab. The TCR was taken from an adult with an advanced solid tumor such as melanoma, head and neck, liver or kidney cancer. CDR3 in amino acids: CASSLTQGPYEQYF. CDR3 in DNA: TGCGCCAGCAGCTTGACGCAGGGTCCCTACGAGCAGTACTTC.